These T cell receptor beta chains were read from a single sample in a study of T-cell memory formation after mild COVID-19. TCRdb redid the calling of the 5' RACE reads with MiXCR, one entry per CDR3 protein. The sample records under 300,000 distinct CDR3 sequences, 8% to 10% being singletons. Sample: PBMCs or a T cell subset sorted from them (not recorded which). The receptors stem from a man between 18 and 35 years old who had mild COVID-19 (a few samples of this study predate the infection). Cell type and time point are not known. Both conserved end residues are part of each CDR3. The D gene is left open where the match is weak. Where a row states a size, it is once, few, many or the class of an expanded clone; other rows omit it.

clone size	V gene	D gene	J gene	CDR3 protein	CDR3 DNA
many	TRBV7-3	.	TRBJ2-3	CASSLTGGGTDTQYF	TGTGCCAGCTCACTCACTGGGGGCGGCACAGATACGCAGTATTTT
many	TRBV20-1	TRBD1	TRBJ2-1	CSATTGTGGSNEQFF	TGCAGTGCTACAACCGGGACAGGGGGTTCCAATGAGCAGTTCTTC
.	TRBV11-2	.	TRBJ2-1	CASSLLTPRPRIF	TGTGCCAGCAGCTTGTTGACACCTCGGCCGAGGATCTTC
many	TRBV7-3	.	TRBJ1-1	CASSLGSGFEAFF	TGTGCCAGCAGCTTAGGTTCGGGATTTGAAGCTTTCTTT
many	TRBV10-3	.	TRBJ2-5	CAISESLGEKETQYF	TGTGCCATCAGTGAGTCGTTGGGGGAAAAAGAGACCCAGTACTTC
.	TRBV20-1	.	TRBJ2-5	CSASPGVGGQETQYF	TGCAGTGCTAGTCCGGGGGTGGGAGGCCAAGAGACCCAGTACTTC
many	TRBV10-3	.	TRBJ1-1	CAISERDGTLITEAFF	TGTGCCATCAGTGAGAGGGACGGAACTTTGATCACTGAAGCTTTCTTT
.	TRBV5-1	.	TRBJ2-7	CASSLANRKNEQYF	TGCGCCAGCAGCTTGGCCAACAGGAAGAACGAGCAGTACTTC
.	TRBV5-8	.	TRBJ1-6	CASSRIWGAGDSPLHF	TGTGCCAGCAGCCGAATTTGGGGGGCGGGAGACTCACCCCTCCACTTT
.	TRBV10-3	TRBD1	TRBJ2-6	CATVPGTGTGANVLTF	TGTGCCACCGTTCCCGGGACAGGGACTGGGGCCAACGTCCTGACTTTC
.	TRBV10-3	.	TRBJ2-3	CAISEWEQADTQYF	TGTGCCATCAGTGAGTGGGAGCAGGCAGATACGCAGTATTTT
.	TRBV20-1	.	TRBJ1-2	CSASSQGGPYGYTF	TGCAGTGCTAGCTCTCAGGGAGGCCCGTATGGCTACACCTTC
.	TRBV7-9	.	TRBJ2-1	CASSQASYNEQFF	TGTGCCAGCAGCCAGGCAAGTTACAATGAGCAGTTCTTC
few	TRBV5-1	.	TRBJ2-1	CASRESYNEQFF	TGCGCCAGCAGGGAGTCCTACAATGAGCAGTTCTTC
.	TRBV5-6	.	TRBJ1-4	CASSRGSNEKLFF	TGTGCCAGCAGTAGGGGTTCTAATGAAAAACTGTTTTTT
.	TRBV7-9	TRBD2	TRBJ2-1	CASSSQTSGGSSYNEQFF	TGTGCCAGCAGCTCCCAGACTAGCGGGGGGAGCTCCTACAATGAGCAGTTCTTC
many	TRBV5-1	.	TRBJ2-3	CASYLGGTSTDTQYF	TGCGCCAGCTACTTGGGGGGTACAAGCACAGATACGCAGTATTTT
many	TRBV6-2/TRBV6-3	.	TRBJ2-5	CASAASEETQYF	TGTGCCAGCGCCGCATCGGAGGAGACCCAGTACTTC
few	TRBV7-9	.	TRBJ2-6	CASSLDSGANVLTF	TGTGCCAGCAGCTTAGACTCTGGGGCCAACGTCCTGACTTTC
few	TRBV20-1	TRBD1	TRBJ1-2	CSADPTGVNYGYTF	TGCAGTGCCGACCCGACAGGGGTCAACTATGGCTACACCTTC
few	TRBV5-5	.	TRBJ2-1	CASSLYQEGDEQFF	TGTGCCAGCAGCTTGTATCAAGAAGGGGATGAGCAGTTCTTC
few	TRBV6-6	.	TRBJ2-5	CASSYVGAGETQYF	TGTGCCAGCAGTTACGTAGGGGCGGGAGAGACCCAGTACTTC
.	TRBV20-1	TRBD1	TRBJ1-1	CSPGGGATEAFF	TGCAGTCCAGGGGGGGGGGCCACTGAAGCTTTCTTT
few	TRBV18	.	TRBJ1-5	CASSPRGDVKPQHF	TGTGCCAGCTCACCCCGCGGGGACGTTAAGCCCCAGCATTTT
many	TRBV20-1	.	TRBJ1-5	CSAANSNQPQHF	TGCAGTGCTGCGAATAGCAATCAGCCCCAGCATTTT
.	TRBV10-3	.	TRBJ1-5	CATVPPTQPQHF	TGTGCCACCGTTCCACCTACGCAGCCCCAGCATTTT
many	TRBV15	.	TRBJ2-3	CATSRVTGITDTQYF	TGTGCCACCAGCAGAGTGACGGGGATCACAGATACGCAGTATTTT
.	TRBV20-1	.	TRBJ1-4	CSARGSATNEKLFF	TGCAGTGCTAGAGGTTCAGCAACTAATGAAAAACTGTTTTTT
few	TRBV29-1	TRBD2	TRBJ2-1	CSVPGSSSGEYNEQFF	TGCAGCGTTCCCGGGTCTTCTAGCGGGGAATACAATGAGCAGTTCTTC
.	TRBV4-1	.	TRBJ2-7	CASSQSQARDEQYF	TGCGCCAGCAGCCAAAGTCAGGCAAGGGACGAGCAGTACTTC
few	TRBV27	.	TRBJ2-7	CASMDRSYEQYF	TGTGCCAGCATGGACAGATCCTACGAGCAGTACTTC
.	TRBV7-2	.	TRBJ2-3	CASSFIVSTDTQYF	TGTGCCAGCAGCTTCATTGTCAGCACAGATACGCAGTATTTT
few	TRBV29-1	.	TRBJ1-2	CSVMGPNYGYTF	TGCAGCGTCATGGGACCGAACTATGGCTACACCTTC
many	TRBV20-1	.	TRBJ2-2	CSAPRGGRTGELFF	TGCAGTGCTCCAAGAGGGGGTCGCACCGGGGAGCTGTTTTTT
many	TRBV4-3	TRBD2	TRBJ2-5	CASSARHTSGGEETQYF	TGCGCCAGCAGCGCCCGACATACTAGCGGGGGTGAAGAGACCCAGTACTTC
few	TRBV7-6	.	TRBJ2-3	CASSSSDTQYF	TGTGCCAGCAGCTCCTCGGATACGCAGTATTTT
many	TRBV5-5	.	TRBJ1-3	CASSLGQTSSGNTIYF	TGTGCCAGCAGCTTAGGACAGACGAGCTCTGGAAACACCATATATTTT
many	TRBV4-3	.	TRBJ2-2	CASSQEGPLSGELFF	TGCGCCAGCAGCCAAGAGGGGCCACTAAGCGGGGAGCTGTTTTTT
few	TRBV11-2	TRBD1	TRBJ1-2	CASSLARQGARYGYTF	TGTGCCAGCAGCTTAGCTCGACAGGGGGCTCGGTATGGCTACACCTTC
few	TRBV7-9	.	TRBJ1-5	CASSLQGSPQHF	TGTGCCAGCAGCTTACAGGGGAGCCCCCAGCATTTT
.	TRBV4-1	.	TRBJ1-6	CASSQGAHFSSPLHF	TGCGCCAGCAGCCAAGGAGCCCATTTCAGTTCACCCCTCCACTTT
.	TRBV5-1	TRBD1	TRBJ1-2	CASSKGQGAVDGYTF	TGCGCCAGCAGCAAGGGACAGGGGGCGGTCGATGGCTACACCTTC
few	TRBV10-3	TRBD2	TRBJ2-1	CAISEGSGEYDEQFF	TGTGCCATCAGTGAGGGTAGCGGGGAATACGATGAGCAGTTCTTC
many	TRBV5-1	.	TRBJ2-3	CASSLVGVGPTDTQYF	TGCGCCAGCAGCTTGGTCGGGGTAGGGCCCACAGATACGCAGTATTTT
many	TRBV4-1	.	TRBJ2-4	CASSPHGGGPKNIQYF	TGCGCCAGCAGCCCCCACGGAGGGGGCCCCAAAAACATTCAGTACTTC
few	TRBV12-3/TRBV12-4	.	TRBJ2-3	CASSLALTSTDTQYF	TGTGCCAGCAGTTTAGCGCTCACTAGCACAGATACGCAGTATTTT
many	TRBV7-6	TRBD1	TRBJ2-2	CASRGDRVPTGELFF	TGTGCCAGCCGTGGGGACAGGGTCCCCACCGGGGAGCTGTTTTTT
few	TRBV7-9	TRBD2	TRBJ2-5	CASSLGLAGGQETQYF	TGTGCCAGCAGCTTAGGCCTAGCGGGGGGTCAAGAGACCCAGTACTTC
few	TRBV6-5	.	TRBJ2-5	CASSYRWRGLGETQYF	TGTGCCAGCAGTTACCGGTGGAGGGGGCTTGGAGAGACCCAGTACTTC
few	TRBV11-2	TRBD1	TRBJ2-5	CASSPLGQGWETQYF	TGTGCCAGCAGCCCATTAGGACAGGGATGGGAGACCCAGTACTTC